Many counts were recorded for the clone carrying this T cell receptor beta chain. Its antigen is not identified. The data were obtained in a study of breast tumors, draining lymph nodes, adjacent tissues. Samples came from axillary lymph nodes draining the breast cancer. TCRdb independently ran MiXCR on the multiplex PCR reads; one entry per CDR3 protein. The profile shows 140,000 or so distinct CDR3 sequences, approximately 32% of them singletons. The CDR3 runs to 15 residues. In germline, CDR1 is DFQATT, CDR2 SNEGSKA (reference sequence). Deletions cut 0 bases from V and 7 bases from J, with 15 bases between. Study-wide results and limits: Tumor TCR diversity was below lymph nodes but above nontumor tissue.

The chain has TRBV20-1 and TRBJ2-2; D possibly corresponds to TRBD2 (7 bases). The sequenced sample consisted of axillary lymph node tissue. This TCR was recovered from a female donor with breast cancer. Some clones in this sample may be carry-over from other donors' samples. CDR3 sequence (DNA): TGCAGTGCTAGAGATGGGGGGGGGGCTATCGGGGAGCTGTTTTTT. Translation gives CSARDGGGAIGELFF.